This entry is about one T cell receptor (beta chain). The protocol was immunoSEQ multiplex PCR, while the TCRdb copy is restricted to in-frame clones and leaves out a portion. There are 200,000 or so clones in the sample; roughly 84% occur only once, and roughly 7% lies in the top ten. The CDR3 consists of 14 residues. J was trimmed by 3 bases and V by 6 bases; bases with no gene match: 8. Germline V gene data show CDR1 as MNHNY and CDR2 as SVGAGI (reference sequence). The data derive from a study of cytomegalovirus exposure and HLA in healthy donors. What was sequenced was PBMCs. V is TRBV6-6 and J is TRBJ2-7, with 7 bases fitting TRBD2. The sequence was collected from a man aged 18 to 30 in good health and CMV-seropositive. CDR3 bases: TGTGCCAGCAGCAGCGGGACGACACGCTACGAGCAGTACTTC. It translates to CASSSGTTRYEQYF.